This is a list of T cell receptor beta chains from one sample in a study of cytomegalovirus exposure and HLA in healthy donors. The method was immunoSEQ multiplex PCR; TCRdb's version includes in-frame clones alone and lacks a portion of them. The repertoire holds about 110,000 clones, with approximately 96% as singletons. Specimen: PBMCs. The receptors come from a woman between 18 and 29 years old in good health and CMV-seronegative. Each CDR3 is given with its conserved first and last residue. D genes are given only for firm matches. Clone size is stated in some rows and not others, as once, few, many or a class when expanded.

>once|17|TRBV2|TRBJ2-1|TRBD2
TGTGCCAGCAGTGACCCCCGGCGGGGGGTAAACTACAATGAGCAGTTCTTC
CASSDPRRGVNYNEQFF
>-|16|TRBV6-6|TRBJ2-3|-
TGTGCCAGCAGTTACTCGGGGGGGGCTGGGGCAGATACGCAGTATTTT
CASSYSGGAGADTQYF
>-|14|TRBV10-2|TRBJ1-4|-
TGCGCCAGCAGGGGTGGAGGACAGCATGAAAAACTGTTTTTT
CASRGGGQHEKLFF
>-|19|TRBV4-2|TRBJ2-3|TRBD2
TGTGCCAGCAGCCAAGATATAACTAGCGGGGGGGCCCGCACAGATACGCAGTATTTT
CASSQDITSGGARTDTQYF
>-|14|TRBV29-1|TRBJ2-2|TRBD1
TGCAGCGTACCCGACAGGGGCGGCACCGGGGAGCTGTTTTTT
CSVPDRGGTGELFF
>-|16|TRBV5-1|TRBJ2-5|TRBD2
TGCGCCAGCAGCCCGGGACTAGCGGGGGGGCCAGAGACCCAGTACTTC
CASSPGLAGGPETQYF
>-|15|TRBV29-1|TRBJ1-2|TRBD1
TGCAGCGTTATAGGACAGGAACGACGTAACTATGGCTACACCTTC
CSVIGQERRNYGYTF
>-|15|TRBV7-8|TRBJ1-1|-
TGTGCCAGCAGCTTAGGCGGGGCTTCGAACACTGAAGCTTTCTTT
CASSLGGASNTEAFF
>-|15|TRBV6-5|TRBJ1-6|TRBD1
TGTGCCAGCAGCTCTAAGCAGGGGGCGAATTCACCCCTCCACTTT
CASSSKQGANSPLHF
>-|13|TRBV10-3|TRBJ1-6|-
TGTGCCATCAGGGACGTGGCGGGTTCACCCCTCCACTTT
CAIRDVAGSPLHF
>-|15|TRBV6-5|TRBJ1-2|TRBD1
TGTGCCAGCAGCCCCCTCTGGGACAGGGTCTATGGCTACACCTTC
CASSPLWDRVYGYTF
>-|10|TRBV29-1|TRBJ2-3|-
TGCAGCTCCTTCCGGGATACGCAGTATTTT
CSSFRDTQYF
>-|13|TRBV5-6|TRBJ1-2|-
TGTGCCAGCAGCTTGGAGCCTAACTATGGCTACACCTTC
CASSLEPNYGYTF
>-|15|TRBV19|TRBJ1-2|TRBD1
TGTGCCAGTTATGGGACAGGGGGCATTCTTGATGGCTACACCTTC
CASYGTGGILDGYTF
>-|17|TRBV4-2|TRBJ2-3|-
TGTGCCAGCAGCCTACAAGCTGGGGGGGCCAGCACAGATACGCAGTATTTT
CASSLQAGGASTDTQYF
>-|16|TRBV7-2|TRBJ1-5|-
TGTGCCAGCAGCCCCTACGGGGGGATGAGCAATCAGCCCCAGCATTTT
CASSPYGGMSNQPQHF
>once|13|TRBV6-1|TRBJ2-5|-
TGTGCCAGCAGCCTGACAGCCCAAGAGACCCAGTACTTC
CASSLTAQETQYF
>once|15|TRBV5-4|TRBJ2-7|-
TGTGCCAGCAGTCCCGCTAGCGCTAGCTACTACGAGCAGTACTTC
CASSPASASYYEQYF
>-|16|TRBV18|TRBJ2-4|-
TGTGCCAGCTCACCATCACAGGGTTTAGCCAAAAACATTCAGTACTTC
CASSPSQGLAKNIQYF
>-|14|TRBV28|TRBJ1-2|-
TGTGCCAGCAGACCCGGGGGGGGGAACTATGGCTACACCTTC
CASRPGGGNYGYTF
>-|13|TRBV4-3|TRBJ1-4|-
TGCGCCAGCAGCCGGCAGGGAGGGGAAAAACTGTTTTTT
CASSRQGGEKLFF
>once|17|TRBV4-3|TRBJ1-2|-
TGCGCCAGCAGCCAGAACTCCCTGGGGGGGTCTGGTCGTGGCTACACCTTC
CASSQNSLGGSGRGYTF
>-|12|TRBV5-1|TRBJ2-1|-
TGCGCCAGCAGCTTCGCCTACAATGAGCAGTTCTTC
CASSFAYNEQFF
>-|15|TRBV7-2|TRBJ2-1|TRBD1
TGTGCCAGCAGCTCGGGACAGTCAAACTTCAATGAGCAGTTCTTC
CASSSGQSNFNEQFF
>once|14|TRBV27|TRBJ1-1|TRBD1
TGTGCCAGCAGTTTATTCGGACAGGGCGCTGAAGCTTTCTTT
CASSLFGQGAEAFF
>-|15|TRBV6-5|TRBJ2-7|TRBD2
TGTGCCAGCAGTCTGACTAGCCCCAGCTCCTACGAGCAGTACTTC
CASSLTSPSSYEQYF
>-|11|TRBV6-1|TRBJ2-7|TRBD1
TGTGCCAGCGTGCGGACAGGGGAGCAGTACTTC
CASVRTGEQYF
>-|14|TRBV27|TRBJ1-2|-
TGTGCCAGAAGGTGGGCAAGATTTAACTATGGCTACACCTTC
CARRWARFNYGYTF
>-|15|TRBV9|TRBJ2-5|TRBD1
TGTGCCAGCAGCCTTTGGACAGGATGGGGGGAGACCCAGTACTTC
CASSLWTGWGETQYF
>-|16|TRBV7-2|TRBJ2-7|TRBD1
TGTGCCAGCAGCTTCTCCGGGACAGGGGGCGGGTACGAGCAGTACTTC
CASSFSGTGGGYEQYF
>-|16|TRBV27|TRBJ1-1|-
TGTGCCAGCAGTCAGGACAACCGCCATGTTGGCACTGAAGCTTTCTTT
CASSQDNRHVGTEAFF
>-|14|TRBV4-2|TRBJ2-1|TRBD2
TGTGCCAGCACACTAGCGGGGGGGCACAATGAGCAGTTCTTC
CASTLAGGHNEQFF
>once|15|TRBV7-2|TRBJ2-7|TRBD1
TGTGCCAGCAGCCGCTCGGGACAGGCATCCTACGAGCAGTACTTC
CASSRSGQASYEQYF
>-|15|TRBV18|TRBJ2-7|-
TGTGCCAGCTCACCGTTTGGGTCAGGGAACGGCGAGCAGTACTTC
CASSPFGSGNGEQYF
>-|14|TRBV5-1|TRBJ1-4|-
TGCGCCAGCAGCCAAGATATGGGGAGGGAAAAACTGTTTTTT
CASSQDMGREKLFF
>-|13|TRBV28|TRBJ2-7|-
TGTGCCAGCAGTTTTGTACAGTTGGATGAGCAGTACTTC
CASSFVQLDEQYF
>-|16|TRBV5-1|TRBJ2-2|TRBD1
TGCGCCAGCAGTTCCCAGACAGGGCGAAACACCGGGGAGCTGTTTTTT
CASSSQTGRNTGELFF
>once|16|TRBV28|TRBJ2-1|TRBD2
TGTGCCAGCAGACCGAGCGGGGGGCCGCTATACAATGAGCAGTTCTTC
CASRPSGGPLYNEQFF
>once|13|TRBV6-1|TRBJ2-7|-
TGTGCCAGCAGTGAAAAGGGGCACGACGAGCAGTACTTC
CASSEKGHDEQYF
>-|13|TRBV7-3|TRBJ1-2|-
TGTGCCAGCAGCCTCACAGGGTCGGATGGCTACACCTTC
CASSLTGSDGYTF
>-|14|TRBV5-1|TRBJ1-4|-
TGCGCCAGCAGCCCGGTGACTACGGAGGAAAAACTGTTTTTT
CASSPVTTEEKLFF
>-|18|TRBV1|TRBJ1-2|-
TGCACCAGCAGCCAAGAGTGTCAAGAGAGGGGGAAAAACTATGGCTACACCTTC
CTSSQECQERGKNYGYTF
>-|15|TRBV2|TRBJ2-1|TRBD2
TGTGCCAGCAGTGAAACTAGCGGGGGGGGCGGTGAGCAGTTCTTC
CASSETSGGGGEQFF
>-|16|TRBV18|TRBJ2-7|TRBD1
TGTGCCAGCTCACCACCTGGCGGGACAGGGGGCTACGAGCAGTACTTC
CASSPPGGTGGYEQYF
>-|15|TRBV5-1|TRBJ2-2|TRBD2
TGCGCCAGCAGCTTAGACGGGGAGGGCACCGGGGAGCTGTTTTTT
CASSLDGEGTGELFF
>-|14|TRBV7-9|TRBJ1-1|TRBD1
TGTGCCAGCAGCGACGGACAGGCAAACACTGAAGCTTTCTTT
CASSDGQANTEAFF
>-|15|TRBV6-6|TRBJ1-1|-
TGTGCCAGCCGTGGAGCAGGGAAGGTGTACACTGAAGCTTTCTTT
CASRGAGKVYTEAFF
>-|16|TRBV5-5|TRBJ1-2|TRBD1
TGTGCCAGCAGCTTCTCTGGACAGGGATCGGACTATGGCTACACCTTC
CASSFSGQGSDYGYTF
>-|15|TRBV30|TRBJ2-7|-
TGTGCCTGGAGTGTACGGAGGGTCCCCCCCTTGGAGCAGTACTTC
CAWSVRRVPPLEQYF
>-|15|TRBV2|TRBJ2-7|TRBD1
TGTGTCAGCGTGGAGACAGGGTCGACCTCCTACGAGCAGTACTTC
CVSVETGSTSYEQYF
>-|15|TRBV2|TRBJ1-5|-
TGTGCCAGCAGGGCTCGAACCGATAGCAATCAGCCCCAGCATTTT
CASRARTDSNQPQHF